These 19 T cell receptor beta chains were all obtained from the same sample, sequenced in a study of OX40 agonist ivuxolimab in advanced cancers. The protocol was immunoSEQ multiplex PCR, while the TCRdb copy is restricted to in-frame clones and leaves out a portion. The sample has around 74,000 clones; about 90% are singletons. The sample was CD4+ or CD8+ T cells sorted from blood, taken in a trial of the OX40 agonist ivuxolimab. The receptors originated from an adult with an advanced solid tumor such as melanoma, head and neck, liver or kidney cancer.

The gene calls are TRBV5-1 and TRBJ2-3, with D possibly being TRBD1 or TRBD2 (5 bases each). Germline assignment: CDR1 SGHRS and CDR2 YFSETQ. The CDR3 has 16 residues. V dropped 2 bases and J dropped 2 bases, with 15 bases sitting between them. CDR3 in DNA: TGCGCCAGCAGCTTTTACGTCGGGGCAAACACAGATACGCAGTATTTT. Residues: CASSFYVGANTDTQYF.

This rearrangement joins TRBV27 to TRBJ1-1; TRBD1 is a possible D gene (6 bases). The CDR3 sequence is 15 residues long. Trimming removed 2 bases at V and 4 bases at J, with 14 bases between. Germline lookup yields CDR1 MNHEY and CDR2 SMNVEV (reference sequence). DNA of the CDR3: TGTGCCAGCAGTTTAGGCCCGACGGGGGCCACTGAAGCTTTCTTT. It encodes CASSLGPTGATEAFF.

For the CDR3, the DNA is TGTGCCAGCAGCGTTCAGGCAGATGAATGGGATTCACCCCTCCACTTT. This translates into CASSVQADEWDSPLHF. The chain links TRBV9 to TRBJ1-6; D gene ambiguous. There are 16 residues in the CDR3. Germline-derived CDR1 and CDR2 are SGDLS and YYNGEE. Trimming shortened V by 2 bases and J by 8 bases, and 17 bases separated the two germline ends.

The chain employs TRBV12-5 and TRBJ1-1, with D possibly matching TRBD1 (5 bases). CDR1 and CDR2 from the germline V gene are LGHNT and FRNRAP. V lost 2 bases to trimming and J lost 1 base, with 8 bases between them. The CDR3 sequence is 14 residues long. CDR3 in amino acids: CASGLPDRNTEAFF. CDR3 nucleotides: TGTGCTAGTGGTTTGCCCGACAGGAACACTGAAGCTTTCTTT.

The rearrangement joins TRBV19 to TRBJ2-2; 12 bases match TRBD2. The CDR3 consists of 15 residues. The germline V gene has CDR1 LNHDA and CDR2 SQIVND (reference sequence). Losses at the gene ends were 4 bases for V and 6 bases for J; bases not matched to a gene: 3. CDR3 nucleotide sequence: TGTGCCAGTAGTACTAGCGGGGGGGCCGCCGGGGAGCTGTTTTTT. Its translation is CASSTSGGAAGELFF.

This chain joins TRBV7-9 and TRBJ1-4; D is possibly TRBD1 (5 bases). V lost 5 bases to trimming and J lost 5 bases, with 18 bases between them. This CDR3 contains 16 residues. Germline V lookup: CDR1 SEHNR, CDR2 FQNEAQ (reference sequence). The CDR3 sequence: CASSPTGEGLNEKLFF. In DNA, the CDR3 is TGTGCCAGCAGCCCAACCGGGGAGGGGTTAAATGAAAAACTGTTTTTT.

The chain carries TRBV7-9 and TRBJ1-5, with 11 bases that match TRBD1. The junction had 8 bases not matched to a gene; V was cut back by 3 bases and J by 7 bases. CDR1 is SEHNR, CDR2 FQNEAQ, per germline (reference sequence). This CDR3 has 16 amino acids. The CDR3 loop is CASSLAGTGGGQPQHF. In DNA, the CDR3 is TGTGCCAGCAGCTTGGCCGGGACAGGGGGAGGGCAGCCCCAGCATTTT.

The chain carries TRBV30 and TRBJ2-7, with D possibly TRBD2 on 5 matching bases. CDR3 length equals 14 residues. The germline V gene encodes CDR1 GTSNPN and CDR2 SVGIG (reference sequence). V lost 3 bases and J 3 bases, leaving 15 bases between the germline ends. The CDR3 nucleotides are TGTGCCTGGAGGAACCCTAGCCGCCACTACGAGCAGTACTTC. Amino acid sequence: CAWRNPSRHYEQYF. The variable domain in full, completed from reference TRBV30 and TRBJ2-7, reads SQTIHQWPATLVQPVGSPLSLECTVEGTSNPNLYWYRQAAGRGLQLLFYSVGIGQISSEVPQNLSASRPQDRQFILSSKKLLLSDSGFYLCAWRNPSRHYEQYFGPGTRLTVT.

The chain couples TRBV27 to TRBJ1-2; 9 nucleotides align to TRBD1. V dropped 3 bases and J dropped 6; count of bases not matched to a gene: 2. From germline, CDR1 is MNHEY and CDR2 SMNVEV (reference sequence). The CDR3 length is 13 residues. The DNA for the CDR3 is TGTGCCAGCAGTTTTGGGACAGGGCATGGCTACACCTTC. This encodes CASSFGTGHGYTF.

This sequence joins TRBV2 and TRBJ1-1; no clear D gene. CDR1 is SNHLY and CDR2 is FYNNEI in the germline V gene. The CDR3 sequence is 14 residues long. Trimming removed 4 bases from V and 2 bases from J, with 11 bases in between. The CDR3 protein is CASSVYRVNTEAFF. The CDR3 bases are TGTGCCAGCAGTGTGTATAGGGTAAACACTGAAGCTTTCTTT.

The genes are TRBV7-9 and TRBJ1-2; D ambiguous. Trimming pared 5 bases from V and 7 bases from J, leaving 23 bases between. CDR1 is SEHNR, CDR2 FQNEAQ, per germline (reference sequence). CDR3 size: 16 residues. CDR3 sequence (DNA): TGTGCCAGCAGCGCGTTAGCCAGCGCTCTAGGAGCTGGCTACACCTTC. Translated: CASSALASALGAGYTF.

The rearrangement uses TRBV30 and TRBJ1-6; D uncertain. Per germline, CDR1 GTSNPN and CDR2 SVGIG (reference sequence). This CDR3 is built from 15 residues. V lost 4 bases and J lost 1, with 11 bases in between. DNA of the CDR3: TGTGCCTGGAACCGACAAGGTTCCTATAATTCACCCCTCCACTTT. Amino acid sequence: CAWNRQGSYNSPLHF.

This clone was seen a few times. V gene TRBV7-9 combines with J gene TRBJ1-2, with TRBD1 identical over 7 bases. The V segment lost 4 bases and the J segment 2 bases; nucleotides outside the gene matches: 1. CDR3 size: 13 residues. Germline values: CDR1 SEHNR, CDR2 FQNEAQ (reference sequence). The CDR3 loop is CASSSTGNYGYTF. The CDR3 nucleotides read TGTGCCAGCAGCTCGACAGGGAACTATGGCTACACCTTC.

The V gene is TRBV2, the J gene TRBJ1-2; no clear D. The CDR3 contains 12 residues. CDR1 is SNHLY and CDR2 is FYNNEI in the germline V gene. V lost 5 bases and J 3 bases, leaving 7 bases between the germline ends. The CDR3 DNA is TGTGCCAGCAGTTCCGGAGACTATGGCTACACCTTC. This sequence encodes CASSSGDYGYTF.

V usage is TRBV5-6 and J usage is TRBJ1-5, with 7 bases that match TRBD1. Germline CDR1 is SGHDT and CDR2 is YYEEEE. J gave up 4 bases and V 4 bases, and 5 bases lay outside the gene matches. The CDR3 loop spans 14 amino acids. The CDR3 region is CASSAGQMNQPQHF. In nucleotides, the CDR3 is TGTGCCAGCAGCGCGGGACAGATGAATCAGCCCCAGCATTTT.

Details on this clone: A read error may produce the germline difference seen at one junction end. CDR3 DNA: TGTGCCAGCAGTTCCAAGGGGTTTGACTTCACAGATACACAGTATTTT. Translating it yields CASSSKGFDFTDTQYF. The genes are TRBV7-2 and TRBJ2-3, with a possible D match to TRBD1 (5 bases). Germline lookup yields CDR1 SGHTA and CDR2 FQGNSA. The length of the CDR3 is 16 residues.

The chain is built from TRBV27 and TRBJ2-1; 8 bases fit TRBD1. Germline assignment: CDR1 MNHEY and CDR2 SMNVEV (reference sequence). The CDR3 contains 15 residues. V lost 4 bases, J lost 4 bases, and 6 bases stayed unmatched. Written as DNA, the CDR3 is TGTGCCAGCAGTTCCGGGACAGGTTCTTACAATGAGCAGTTCTTC. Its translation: CASSSGTGSYNEQFF.

CDR3 amino acids: CASSPSAGLNYEQYF. The CDR3 DNA reads TGTGCCAGCAGCCCGAGCGCAGGGTTGAACTACGAGCAGTACTTC. The V call is TRBV7-9, the J call TRBJ2-7; D might be TRBD1 (5 bases). The CDR3 totals 15 residues. Germline assignment: CDR1 SEHNR and CDR2 FQNEAQ (reference sequence). V lost 5 bases to trimming and J lost 3 bases, with 17 bases between them.

CDR3 loop: CASSLGQNTEAFF. The CDR3 nucleotides read TGTGCCAGCAGCCTCGGACAGAACACTGAAGCTTTCTTT. The chain carries TRBV11-2 and TRBJ1-1; tentatively, D is TRBD1 (5 bases). Trimming pared 5 bases from V and 1 base from J, leaving 8 bases between. The length of the CDR3 is 13 residues. CDR1 SGHAT and CDR2 FQNNGV come from the germline V gene.